What follows are 5 T cell receptor beta chains derived from one specimen sequenced in a study of shared clonotypes between healthy human individuals. Sequencing was performed with immunoSEQ multiplex PCR; in TCRdb, only in-frame clones are kept and a portion is missing. The sample has just over 2,000,000 clones; 85% to 95% are singletons. Material: naive CD4+ T cells sorted from blood. Indicated subset: CD45RA+ positively selected. These receptors originate from a man younger than 35 in good health.

This sequence joins TRBV5-1 and TRBJ2-2; the D is unclear. The length of the CDR3 is 13 residues. The germline V gene has CDR1 SGHRS and CDR2 YFSETQ. The ends were cut back, 4 bases at V and 1 base at J, with 5 bases in the middle. CDR3 nucleotide sequence: TGCGCCAGCAGCCCGATGAACACCGGGGAGCTGTTTTTT. It codes for CASSPMNTGELFF.

The chain couples TRBV7-2 to TRBJ1-4; the match to TRBD1 covers 12 bases. CDR1 is SGHTA and CDR2 is FQGNSA in the germline V gene. The V gene end was trimmed by 3 bases and the J gene end by 10 bases; junction bases not matched to a gene: 3. The CDR3 is 14 residues long. DNA for the CDR3: TGTGCCAGCAGCTTGGGACAGGGGGCGGCAAAACTGTTTTTT. Translating it yields CASSLGQGAAKLFF.

CDR3 nucleotide sequence: TGTGCCAGCAGTTACGAGAGGGATAGCAATCAGCCCCAGCATTTT. This encodes CASSYERDSNQPQHF. This chain links TRBV6-6 with TRBJ1-5, with D uncertain. V shed 2 bases and J shed 0 bases, with 8 bases lying between them. The CDR3 loop spans 15 amino acids. The germline V gene encodes CDR1 MNHNY and CDR2 SVGAGI (reference sequence).

This clone came up once. V gene TRBV27 combines with J gene TRBJ1-2; D may be TRBD1 (5 bases). Trimming removed 4 bases at V and 3 bases at J, with 15 bases between. Per the germline V gene, CDR1 is MNHEY and CDR2 is SMNVEV (reference sequence). This CDR3 comprises 15 residues. CDR3 coding DNA: TGTGCCAGCAGTTCCCCCAGAACAGGAGACTATGGCTACACCTTC. It codes for CASSSPRTGDYGYTF.

The V and J genes are TRBV7-2 and TRBJ1-6; no clear D gene. V gave up 1 base and J gave up 9 bases, with 10 bases separating them. The V gene's germline CDR1 is SGHTA and CDR2 FQGNSA. This CDR3 spans 14 amino acids. CDR3 in amino acids: CASSLGAPGSPLHF. The CDR3 DNA reads as TGTGCCAGCAGCTTAGGAGCCCCCGGTTCACCCCTCCACTTT.